This TCR beta chain was obtained from a study of T cells in Graves' hyperthyroidism and ophthalmopathy. Study context: Staff took peripheral blood when the initial diagnosis was made, before any treatment began. Findings of the study overall: In validation, the model predicted ophthalmopathy. These predictions came a median roughly seven months before onset.

9 to 10 ml fresh peripheral blood yielded the PBMCs. From RNA transcripts, TCR beta CDR3 regions were amplified. First-round RT-PCR targeting the TCR CDR3 was performed with the HTBI primer set. MiXCR, applied by TCRdb to the multiplex PCR reads, yields one record per CDR3 protein. The repertoire has 300,000 to 450,000 distinct CDR3 sequences, 14% of them found once; the top ten carry approximately 11%. Details on this clonotype: Its antigen is unidentified.

This CDR3 comprises 16 residues. Germline assignment: CDR1 LNHDA and CDR2 SQIVND (reference sequence). V was pared by 6 bases and J by 2 bases, with 7 bases of the junction left unmatched. V is TRBV19 and J is TRBJ2-3, with 11 nucleotides matching TRBD2. The origin of this receptor is a woman aged 60-75 years with Graves' hyperthyroidism. Sequenced input: blood. The CDR3 DNA follows: TGTGCCAGTAGCGGGACTAGCGGAGCTACCACAGATACGCAGTATTTT. As protein: CASSGTSGATTDTQYF.